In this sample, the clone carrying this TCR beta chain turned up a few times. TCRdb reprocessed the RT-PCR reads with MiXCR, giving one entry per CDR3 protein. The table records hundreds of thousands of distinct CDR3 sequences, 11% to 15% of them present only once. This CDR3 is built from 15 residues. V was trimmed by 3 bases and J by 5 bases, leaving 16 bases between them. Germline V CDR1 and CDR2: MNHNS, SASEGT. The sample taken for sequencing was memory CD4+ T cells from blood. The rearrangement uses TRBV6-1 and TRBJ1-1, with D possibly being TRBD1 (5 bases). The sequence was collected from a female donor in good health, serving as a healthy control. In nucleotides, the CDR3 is TGTGCCAGCAGTGATGGTGTCCAGGGCCGAACTGAAGCTTTCTTT. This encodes CASSDGVQGRTEAFF.